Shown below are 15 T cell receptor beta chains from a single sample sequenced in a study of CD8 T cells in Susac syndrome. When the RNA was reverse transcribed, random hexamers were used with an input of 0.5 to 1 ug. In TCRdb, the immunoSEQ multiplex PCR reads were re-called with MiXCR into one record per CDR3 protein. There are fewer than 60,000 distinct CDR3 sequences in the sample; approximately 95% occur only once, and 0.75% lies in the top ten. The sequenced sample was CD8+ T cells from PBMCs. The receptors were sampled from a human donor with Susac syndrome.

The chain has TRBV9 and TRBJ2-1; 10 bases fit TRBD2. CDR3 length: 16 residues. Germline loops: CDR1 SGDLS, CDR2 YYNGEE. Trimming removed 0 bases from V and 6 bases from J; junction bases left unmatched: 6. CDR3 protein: CASSVGGSGGRNEQFF. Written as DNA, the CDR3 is TGTGCCAGCAGCGTAGGTGGTAGCGGGGGGCGCAATGAGCAGTTCTTC.

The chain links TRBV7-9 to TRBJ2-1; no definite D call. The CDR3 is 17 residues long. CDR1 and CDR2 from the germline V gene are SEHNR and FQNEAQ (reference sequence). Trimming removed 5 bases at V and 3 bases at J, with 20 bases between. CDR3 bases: TGTGCCAGCAGCCCTCCTAGGGTGGGGTCCTTCTACAATGAGCAGTTCTTC. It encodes CASSPPRVGSFYNEQFF. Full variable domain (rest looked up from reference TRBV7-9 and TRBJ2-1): DTGVSQNPRHKITKRGQNVTFRCDPISEHNRLYWYRQTLGQGPEFLTYFQNEAQLEKSRLLSDRFSAERPKGSFSTLEIQRTEQGDSAMYLCASSPPRVGSFYNEQFFGPGTRLTVL.

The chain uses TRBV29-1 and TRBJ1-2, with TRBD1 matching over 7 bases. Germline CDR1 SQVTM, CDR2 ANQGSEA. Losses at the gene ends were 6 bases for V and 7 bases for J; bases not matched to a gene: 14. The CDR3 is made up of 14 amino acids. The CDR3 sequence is CSVGTGQSDLGYTF. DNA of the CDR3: TGCAGCGTCGGAACGGGACAGTCTGATCTTGGCTACACCTTC. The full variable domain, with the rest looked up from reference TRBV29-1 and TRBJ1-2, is SAVISQKPSRDICQRGTSLTIQCQVDSQVTMMFWYRQQPGQSLTLIATANQGSEATYESGFVIDKFPISRPNLTFSTLTVSNMSPEDSSIYLCSVGTGQSDLGYTFGSGTRLTVV.

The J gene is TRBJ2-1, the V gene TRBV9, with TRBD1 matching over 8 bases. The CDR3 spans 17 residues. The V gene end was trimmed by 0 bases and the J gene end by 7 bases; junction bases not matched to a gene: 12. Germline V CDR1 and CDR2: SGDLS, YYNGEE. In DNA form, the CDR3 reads TGTGCCAGCAGCGTAGCAGGGGGCGCAGGTCGGGGGAATGAGCAGTTCTTC. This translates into CASSVAGGAGRGNEQFF.

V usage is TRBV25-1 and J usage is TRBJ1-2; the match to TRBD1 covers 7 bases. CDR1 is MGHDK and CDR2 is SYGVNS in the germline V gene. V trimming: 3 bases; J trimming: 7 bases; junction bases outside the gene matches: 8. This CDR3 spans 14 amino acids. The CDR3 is CASSDGRGRSGYTF. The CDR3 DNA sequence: TGTGCCAGCAGTGACGGCAGGGGGAGGTCTGGCTACACCTTC.

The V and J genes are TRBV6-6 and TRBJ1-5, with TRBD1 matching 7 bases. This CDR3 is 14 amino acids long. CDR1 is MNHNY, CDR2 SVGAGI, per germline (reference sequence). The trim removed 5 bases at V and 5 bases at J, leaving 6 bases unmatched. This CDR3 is CASSRRDSDQPQHF. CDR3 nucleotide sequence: TGTGCCAGCAGTCGCCGGGACAGTGATCAGCCCCAGCATTTT.

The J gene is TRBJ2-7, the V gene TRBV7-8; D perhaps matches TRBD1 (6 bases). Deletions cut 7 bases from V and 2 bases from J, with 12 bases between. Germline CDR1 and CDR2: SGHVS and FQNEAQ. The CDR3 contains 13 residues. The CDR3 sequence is CASTSGATYEQYF. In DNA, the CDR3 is TGTGCCAGCACGTCAGGGGCTACCTACGAGCAGTACTTC. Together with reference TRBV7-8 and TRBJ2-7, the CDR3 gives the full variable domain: GAGVSQSPRYKVAKRGQDVALRCDPISGHVSLFWYQQALGQGPEFLTYFQNEAQLDKSGLPSDRFFAERPEGSVSTLKIQRTQQEDSAVYLCASTSGATYEQYFGPGTRLTVT.

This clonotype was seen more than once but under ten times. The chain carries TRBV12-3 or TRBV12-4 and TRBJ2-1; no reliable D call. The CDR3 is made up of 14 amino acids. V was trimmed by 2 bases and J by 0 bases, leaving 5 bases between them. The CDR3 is CASSLSSSYNEQFF. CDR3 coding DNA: TGTGCCAGCAGTTTATCAAGCTCCTACAATGAGCAGTTCTTC.

Here the CDR3 DNA reads TGTGCCAGCTCACCCCACCCCGGGAAGGGCCAGCCCCAGCATTTT. Amino acids: CASSPHPGKGQPQHF. The chain couples TRBV18 to TRBJ1-5; D is undetermined. Between the trimmed V and J ends, which lost 3 bases and 7 bases, there was a span of 16 bases. The CDR3 is 15 residues long. The V gene's germline CDR1 is KGHSH and CDR2 LQKENI.

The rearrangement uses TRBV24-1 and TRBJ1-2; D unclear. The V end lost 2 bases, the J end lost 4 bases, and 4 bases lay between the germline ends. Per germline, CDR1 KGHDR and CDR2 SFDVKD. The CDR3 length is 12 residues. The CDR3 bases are TGTGCCACCAGTGATTCAGGCTATGGCTACACCTTC. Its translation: CATSDSGYGYTF.

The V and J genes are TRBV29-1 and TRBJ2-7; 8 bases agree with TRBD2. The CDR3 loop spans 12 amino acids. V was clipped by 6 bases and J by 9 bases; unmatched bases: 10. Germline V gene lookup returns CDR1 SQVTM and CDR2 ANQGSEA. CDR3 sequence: CSVDEGGLAQYF. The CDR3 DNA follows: TGCAGCGTCGACGAAGGTGGACTAGCGCAGTACTTC.

The CDR3 protein is CSLLSRDGYTF. CDR3 DNA: TGCAGCCTACTCTCTCGGGATGGCTACACCTTC. This sequence joins TRBV29-1 and TRBJ1-2; D ambiguous. V lost 8 bases, J lost 6 bases, and 13 bases lay in between. The CDR3 runs 11 residues. Germline values: CDR1 SQVTM, CDR2 ANQGSEA.

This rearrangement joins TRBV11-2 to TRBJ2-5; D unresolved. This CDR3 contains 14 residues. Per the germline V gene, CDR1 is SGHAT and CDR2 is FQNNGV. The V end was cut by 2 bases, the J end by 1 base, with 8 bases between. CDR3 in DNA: TGTGCCAGCAGCTTATTTCCCACCCAAGAGACCCAGTACTTC. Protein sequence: CASSLFPTQETQYF.

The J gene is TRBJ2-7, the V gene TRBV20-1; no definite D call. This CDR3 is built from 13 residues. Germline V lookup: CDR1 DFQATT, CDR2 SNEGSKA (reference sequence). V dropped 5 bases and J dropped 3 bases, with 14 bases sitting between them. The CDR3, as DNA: TGCAGTGCTGCGTTTGCGGATGACTACGAGCAGTACTTC. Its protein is CSAAFADDYEQYF.

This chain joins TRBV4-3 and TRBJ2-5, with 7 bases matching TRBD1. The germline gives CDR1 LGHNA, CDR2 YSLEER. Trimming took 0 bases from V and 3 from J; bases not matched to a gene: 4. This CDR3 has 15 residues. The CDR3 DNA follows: TGCGCCAGCAGCCAAGAAAGGGGGCCAAAAGAGACCCAGTACTTC. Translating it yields CASSQERGPKETQYF.